The source of this T cell receptor (beta chain) is a study of spatial heterogeneity in lung cancer (dated by TCRdb to the late 2010s). About the full investigation: Samples were obtained from 70 to 85 patients with early-stage, untreated non-small cell lung cancer from the lung TRACERx cohort. Follow-up PBMC samples were sequenced whenever available, with the median time to follow-up being around two years after resection. More beta-chain than alpha-chain transcripts were consistently detected, likely reflecting higher beta-chain transcript abundance. In the raw uncorrected reads, each unique combination of TCR and UMI appeared more than ten times on average. TCR alpha and beta repertoires were quantitatively compared across multiple tumor regions, matched nontumor lung and blood in non-small cell lung cancer. Nonsynonymous mutation counts, determined by whole-exome sequencing of tumor tissue, were related to TCR repertoire features. At surgery, both alpha and beta chains were TCR-sequenced in 200 to 250 tumor regions, some 64 matched nontumor lung samples and a few dozen PBMC samples. The investigation overall reported the following: Additional single-cell paired TCR alpha and beta sequencing was considered necessary to confirm, at a functional level, the hypothesis that regional TCRs recognize regional mutations. Ubiquitous expanded tumor TCRs showed up in blood more often at tumor resection than at routine follow-up. Only approximately 13 patients were included in the comparisons of baseline and follow-up blood repertoires.

The library was built by means of 5' RACE. The sequencer listed for this sample is NextSeq 500. To allow correction of PCR and sequencing errors, the TCR library protocol tagged every TCR cDNA molecule with a unique molecular identifier. The paper's processing steps were these. TCR identification, UMI-based error correction and CDR3 extraction were all carried out with Decombinator tools. TCRs above a frequency of 2 per 1,000, corresponding to the top 1% of the tumor frequency distribution, were defined as expanded. Each repertoire was subsampled 100 times to 5,000 TCRs, after which Renyi diversity was computed with the R vegan package. CDR3 similarity networks were constructed using string-kernel similarity of amino acid triplets, with links drawn between CDR3s whose pairwise similarity was above 0.82. In-frame beta chains were kept once TCRdb had trimmed the public reads at Q25 with fastp and called clones with MiXCR. Records with the same CDR3 protein are collapsed into one entry carrying the most frequent genes and DNA. TCRdb, rather than the study authors, made the V and J calls. The sample profile shows 110,000 or so distinct CDR3 sequences; 10% to 12% of them were found once. The top ten hold approximately 24% of the sample.

Read against the paper, the sample's time point label means: blood at routine non-recurrence follow-up after resection. For TCR sequencing, whole RNA was extracted from tumor and nontumor lung tissue, or from cryopreserved PBMC samples, and no cell sorting was done. A patient was chosen for TCR sequencing only when enough RNA was available from at least two tumor regions. In the case of this clonotype: The antigen it binds to is not known. Qualities for individual bases were not recorded, and no much larger clone is one base off.

The CDR3 contains 14 residues, cysteine and phenylalanine counted. Only the CDR3 DNA is retained, 42 bases long and in frame from the first base. Germline trimming: 7 bases from V, 4 bases from J; junction bases outside gene matches: 7. Specimen: PBMCs, collected at follow-up. The sequence was obtained from a female donor with early-stage non-small cell lung cancer. This sequence uses TRBV12-3 or TRBV12-4 and TRBJ2-7, and 10 bases in between align with TRBD1. CDR3 loop: CASTLTGGFYEQYF. The nucleotides are TGTGCCAGCACCCTGACAGGGGGCTTTTACGAGCAGTACTTC.